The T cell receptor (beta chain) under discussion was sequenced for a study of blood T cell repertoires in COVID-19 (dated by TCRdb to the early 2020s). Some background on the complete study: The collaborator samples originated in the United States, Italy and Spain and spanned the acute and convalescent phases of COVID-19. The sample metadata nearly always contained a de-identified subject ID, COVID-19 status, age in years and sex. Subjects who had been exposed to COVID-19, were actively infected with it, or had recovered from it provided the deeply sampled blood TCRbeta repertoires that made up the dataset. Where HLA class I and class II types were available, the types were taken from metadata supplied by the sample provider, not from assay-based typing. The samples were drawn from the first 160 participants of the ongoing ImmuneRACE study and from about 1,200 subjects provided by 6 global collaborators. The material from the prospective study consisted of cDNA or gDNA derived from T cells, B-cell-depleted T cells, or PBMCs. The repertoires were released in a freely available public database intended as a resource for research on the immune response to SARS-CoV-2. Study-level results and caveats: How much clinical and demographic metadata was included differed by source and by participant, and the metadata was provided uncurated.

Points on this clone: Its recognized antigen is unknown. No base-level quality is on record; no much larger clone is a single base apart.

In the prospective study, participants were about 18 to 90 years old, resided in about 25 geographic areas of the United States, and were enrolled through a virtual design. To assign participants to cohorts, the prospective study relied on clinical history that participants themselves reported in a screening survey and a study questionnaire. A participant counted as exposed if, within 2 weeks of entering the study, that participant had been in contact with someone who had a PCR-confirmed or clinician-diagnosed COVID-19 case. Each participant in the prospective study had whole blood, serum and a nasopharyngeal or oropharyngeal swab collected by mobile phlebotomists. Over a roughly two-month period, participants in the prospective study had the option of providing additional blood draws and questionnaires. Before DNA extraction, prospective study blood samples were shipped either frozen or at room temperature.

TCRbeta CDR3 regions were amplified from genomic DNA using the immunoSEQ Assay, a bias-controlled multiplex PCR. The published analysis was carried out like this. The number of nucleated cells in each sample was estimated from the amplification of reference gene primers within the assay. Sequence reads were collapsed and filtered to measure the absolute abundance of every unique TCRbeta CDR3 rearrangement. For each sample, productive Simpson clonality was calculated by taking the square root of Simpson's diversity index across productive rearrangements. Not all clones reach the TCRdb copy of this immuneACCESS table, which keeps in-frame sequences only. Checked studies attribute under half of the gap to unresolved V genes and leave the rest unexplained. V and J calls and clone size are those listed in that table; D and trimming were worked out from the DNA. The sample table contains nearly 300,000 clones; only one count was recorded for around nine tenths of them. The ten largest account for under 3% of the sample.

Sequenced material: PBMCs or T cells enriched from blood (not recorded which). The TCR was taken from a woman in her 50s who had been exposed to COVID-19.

The DNA sequence is given as TGTGCCAGCAGTGAAGAGGAGGGGGCGAACTATGGCTACACCTTC. This translates into CASSEEEGANYGYTF. This chain joins TRBV6-1 to TRBJ1-2; 7 bases in the junction line up with TRBD1. Trimming accounts for 1 base at V and 2 bases at J, while the number of junction bases matched to no gene is 4. The CDR3 measures 15 amino acids from cysteine to phenylalanine. CDR3 DNA only is kept here, 45 bases in frame from base 1. CDR1 is given as MNHNS and CDR2 as SASEGT, both from the germline V gene.